This is a list of T cell receptor beta chains from one sample in a study of cytomegalovirus exposure and HLA in healthy donors. Method: immunoSEQ multiplex PCR; TCRdb's copy keeps in-frame clones and lacks some. The data hold roughly 140,000 clones, with roughly 79% observed a single time. Material for sequencing was PBMCs. All receptors derive from a woman between 55 and 75 years old in good health and CMV-seropositive. CDR3s include the opening cysteine and the closing phenylalanine or tryptophan. Fields, in order: clone size, V gene, D gene, J gene, CDR3 DNA, CDR3 protein. D genes are given only for firm matches. The size of a clone is reported for some rows only, either as once, few or many, or as a class for expanded clones.

>NA|TRBV5-1|NA|TRBJ2-7
TGCGCCAGCAGCGACAGGCCAGGGGCCCTCTACGAGCAGTACTTC
CASSDRPGALYEQYF
>NA|TRBV10-3|TRBD2|TRBJ2-7
TGTGCCATCAGTGAGTCGGGGCGGGAGGACGAGCAGTACTTC
CAISESGREDEQYF
>NA|TRBV27|NA|TRBJ2-1
TGTGCCAGCACCGCGTGGAATGAGCAGTTCTTC
CASTAWNEQFF
>few|TRBV5-8|TRBD1|TRBJ2-1
TGTGCCAGCAGCCGCCCGCAGGGGGCTTCGAATGAGCAGTTCTTC
CASSRPQGASNEQFF
>NA|TRBV28|TRBD1|TRBJ1-1
TGTGCCAGCAGTTTACTATTCGGGACAGGGCCTGAAGCTTTCTTT
CASSLLFGTGPEAFF
>NA|TRBV5-1|TRBD2|TRBJ2-5
TGCGCCAGCAGCTTTGGACTAGCGGAGACCCAGTACTTC
CASSFGLAETQYF
>NA|TRBV4-3|TRBD2|TRBJ2-3
TGCGCCAGCAGCCAAGAGATCGCGGGAGGGCCAACAGATACGCAGTATTTT
CASSQEIAGGPTDTQYF
>NA|TRBV7-2|TRBD2|TRBJ2-3
TGTGCCAGCAGCACCTCCAGCGGGAGAGGTACGCAGTATTTT
CASSTSSGRGTQYF
>few|TRBV28|NA|TRBJ1-1
TGTGCCAGCAGGTTGGGGGGAAACACTGAAGCTTTCTTT
CASRLGGNTEAFF
>NA|TRBV28|NA|TRBJ1-2
TGTGCCAGCAGTTTATCGTACCCCGCGGGGAAGGGCTATGGCTACACCTTC
CASSLSYPAGKGYGYTF
>NA|TRBV7-9|NA|TRBJ2-7
TGTGCCAGCAGGCTTGGCAGCGAGTACGAGCAGTACTTC
CASRLGSEYEQYF
>NA|TRBV7-2|TRBD1|TRBJ1-3
TGTGCCAGCAGCGCCGGGACAGCTGGAAACACCATATATTTT
CASSAGTAGNTIYF
>NA|TRBV7-9|TRBD2|TRBJ2-7
TGTGCCAGCAGCTTAATAGCGGGAGGCGAGCAGTACTTC
CASSLIAGGEQYF
>NA|TRBV7-2|NA|TRBJ1-1
TGTGCCAGCAGACCTGGGAGGGGGGGCATGAACACTGAAGCTTTCTTT
CASRPGRGGMNTEAFF
>NA|TRBV4-3|TRBD1|TRBJ2-7
TGCGCCAGCAGCCAAGATCGGGCAGGGGGCGCCGGGTACGAGCAGTACTTC
CASSQDRAGGAGYEQYF
>NA|TRBV28|NA|TRBJ2-7
TGTGCCAGCAGTCGTAGGGGGGGCGGAGGCTACGAGCAGTACTTC
CASSRRGGGGYEQYF
>NA|TRBV4-1|TRBD2|TRBJ2-7
TGCGCCAGCAGCCAAGCGATGGGACTAGCATACGAGCAGTACTTC
CASSQAMGLAYEQYF
>few|TRBV5-4|TRBD1|TRBJ1-2
TGTGCCAGCAGCGCTAGACAGGGGTATGGCTACACCTTC
CASSARQGYGYTF
>NA|TRBV10-3|TRBD2|TRBJ2-7
TGTGCCATCAATCCCGGGACTAGGTCTTCCTACGAGCAGTACTTC
CAINPGTRSSYEQYF